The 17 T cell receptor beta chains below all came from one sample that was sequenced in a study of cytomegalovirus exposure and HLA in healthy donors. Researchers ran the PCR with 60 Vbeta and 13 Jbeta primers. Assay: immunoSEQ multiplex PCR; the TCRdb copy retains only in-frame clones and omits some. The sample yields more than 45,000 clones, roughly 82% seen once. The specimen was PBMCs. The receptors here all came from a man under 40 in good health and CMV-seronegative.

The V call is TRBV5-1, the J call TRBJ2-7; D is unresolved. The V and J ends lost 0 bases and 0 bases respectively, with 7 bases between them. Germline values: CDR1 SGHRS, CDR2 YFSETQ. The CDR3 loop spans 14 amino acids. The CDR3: CASSLDTFSYEQYF. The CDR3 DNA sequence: TGCGCCAGCAGCTTGGACACCTTCTCCTACGAGCAGTACTTC.

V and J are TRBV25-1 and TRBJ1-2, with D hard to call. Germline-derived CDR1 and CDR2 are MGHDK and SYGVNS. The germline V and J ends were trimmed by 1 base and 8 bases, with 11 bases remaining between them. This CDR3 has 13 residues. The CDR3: CASSESSLGGYTF. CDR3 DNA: TGTGCCAGCAGTGAATCCAGTCTCGGGGGCTACACCTTC.

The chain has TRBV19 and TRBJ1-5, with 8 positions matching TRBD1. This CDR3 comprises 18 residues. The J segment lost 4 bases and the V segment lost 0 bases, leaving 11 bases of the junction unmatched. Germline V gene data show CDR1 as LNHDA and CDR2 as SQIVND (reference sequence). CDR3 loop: CASSIDLSGGAGNQPQHF. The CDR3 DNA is TGTGCCAGTAGTATAGATCTATCAGGGGGCGCGGGAAATCAGCCCCAGCATTTT.

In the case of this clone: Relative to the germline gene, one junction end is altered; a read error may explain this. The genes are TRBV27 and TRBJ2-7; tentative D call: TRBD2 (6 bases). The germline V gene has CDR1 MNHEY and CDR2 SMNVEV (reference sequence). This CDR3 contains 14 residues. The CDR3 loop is CASSPPGLIYAQYF. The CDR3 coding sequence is TGTGCCAGCAGTCCCCCGGGACTGATCTACGCGCAGTACTTC.

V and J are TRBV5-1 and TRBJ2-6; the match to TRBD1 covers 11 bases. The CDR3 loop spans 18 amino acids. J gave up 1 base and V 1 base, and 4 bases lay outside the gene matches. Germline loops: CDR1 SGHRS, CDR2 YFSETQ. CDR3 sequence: CASSLTGTGGSGANVLTF. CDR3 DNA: TGCGCCAGCAGCTTGACCGGGACAGGGGGATCTGGGGCCAACGTCCTGACTTTC.

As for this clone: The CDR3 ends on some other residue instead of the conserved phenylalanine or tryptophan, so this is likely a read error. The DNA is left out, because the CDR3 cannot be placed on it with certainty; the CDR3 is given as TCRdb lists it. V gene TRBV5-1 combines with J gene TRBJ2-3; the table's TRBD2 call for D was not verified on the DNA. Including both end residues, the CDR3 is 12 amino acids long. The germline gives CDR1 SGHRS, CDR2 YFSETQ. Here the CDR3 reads CASRQLAGVNYV.

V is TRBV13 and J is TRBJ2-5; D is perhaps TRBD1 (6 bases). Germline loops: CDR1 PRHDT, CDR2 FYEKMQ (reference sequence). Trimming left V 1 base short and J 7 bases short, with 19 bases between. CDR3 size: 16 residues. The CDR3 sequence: CASSLDQDRHRGTQYF. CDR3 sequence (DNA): TGTGCCAGCAGCTTAGATCAGGACAGACATCGAGGGACCCAGTACTTC.

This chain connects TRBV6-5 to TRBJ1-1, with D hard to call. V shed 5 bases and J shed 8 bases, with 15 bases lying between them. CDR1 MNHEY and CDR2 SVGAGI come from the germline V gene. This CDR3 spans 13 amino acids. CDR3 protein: CASSAQRPLEAFF. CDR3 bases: TGTGCCAGCAGTGCCCAGAGGCCCCTGGAAGCTTTCTTT.

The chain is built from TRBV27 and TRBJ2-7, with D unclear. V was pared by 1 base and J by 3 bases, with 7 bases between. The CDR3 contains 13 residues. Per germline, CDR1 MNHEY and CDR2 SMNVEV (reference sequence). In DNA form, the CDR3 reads TGTGCCAGCAGTTTATTGGAGAACTACGAGCAGTACTTC. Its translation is CASSLLENYEQYF.

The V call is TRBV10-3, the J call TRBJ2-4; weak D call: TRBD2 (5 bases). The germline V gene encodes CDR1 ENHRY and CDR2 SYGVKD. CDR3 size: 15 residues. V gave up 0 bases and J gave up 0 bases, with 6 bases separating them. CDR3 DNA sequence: TGTGCCATCAGTGAGTCGGCGGGAGCCAAAAACATTCAGTACTTC. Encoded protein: CAISESAGAKNIQYF.

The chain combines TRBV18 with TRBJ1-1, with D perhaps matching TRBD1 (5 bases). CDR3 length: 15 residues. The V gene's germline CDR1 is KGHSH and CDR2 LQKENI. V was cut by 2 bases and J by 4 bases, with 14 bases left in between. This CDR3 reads CASSPSGGTATEAFF. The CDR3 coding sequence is TGTGCCAGCTCACCATCCGGGGGGACGGCCACTGAAGCTTTCTTT.

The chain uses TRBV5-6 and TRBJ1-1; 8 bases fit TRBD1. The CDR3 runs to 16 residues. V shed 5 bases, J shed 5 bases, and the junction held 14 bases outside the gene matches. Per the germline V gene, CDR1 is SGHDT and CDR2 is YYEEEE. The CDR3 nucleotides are TGTGCCAGCAGAGGAACCCGGACAGGGTGGCGTACTGAAGCTTTCTTT. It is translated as CASRGTRTGWRTEAFF. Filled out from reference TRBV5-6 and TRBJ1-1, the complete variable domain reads DAGVTQSPTHLIKTRGQQVTLRCSPKSGHDTVSWYQQALGQGPQFIFQYYEEEERQRGNFPDRFSGHQFPNYSSELNVNALLLGDSALYLCASRGTRTGWRTEAFFGQGTRLTVV.

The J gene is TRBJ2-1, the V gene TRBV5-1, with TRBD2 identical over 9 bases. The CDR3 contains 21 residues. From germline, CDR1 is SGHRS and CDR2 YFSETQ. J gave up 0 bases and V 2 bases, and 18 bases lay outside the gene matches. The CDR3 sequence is CASSFGLLGGGRVSSYNEQFF. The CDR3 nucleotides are TGCGCCAGCAGCTTTGGCCTCCTTGGCGGCGGGAGGGTTAGCTCCTACAATGAGCAGTTCTTC.

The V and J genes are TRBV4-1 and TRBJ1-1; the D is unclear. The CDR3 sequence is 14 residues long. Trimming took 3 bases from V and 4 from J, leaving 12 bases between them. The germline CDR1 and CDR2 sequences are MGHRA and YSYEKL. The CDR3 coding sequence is TGCGCCAGCAGCCATCGGTCCCGGGGCACTGAAGCTTTCTTT. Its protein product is CASSHRSRGTEAFF.

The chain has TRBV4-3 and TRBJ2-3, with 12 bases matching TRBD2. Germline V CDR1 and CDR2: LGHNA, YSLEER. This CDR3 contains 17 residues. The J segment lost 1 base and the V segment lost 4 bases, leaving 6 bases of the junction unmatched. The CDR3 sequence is CASSPLLAGGGTDTQYF. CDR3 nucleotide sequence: TGCGCCAGCAGCCCTCTTCTAGCGGGGGGGGGCACAGATACGCAGTATTTT.

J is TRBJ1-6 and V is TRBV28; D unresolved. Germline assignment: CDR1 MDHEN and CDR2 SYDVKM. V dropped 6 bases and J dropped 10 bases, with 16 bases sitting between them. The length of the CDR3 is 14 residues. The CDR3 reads CASSHQHLVSPLHF. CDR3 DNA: TGTGCCAGCAGCCATCAACATCTAGTGTCACCCCTCCACTTT.

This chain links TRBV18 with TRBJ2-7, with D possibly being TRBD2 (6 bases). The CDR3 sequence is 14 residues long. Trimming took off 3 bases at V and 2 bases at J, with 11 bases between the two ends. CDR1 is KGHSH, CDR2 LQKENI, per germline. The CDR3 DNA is TGTGCCAGCTCACCGGGACTCCCTGCCTACGAGCAGTACTTC. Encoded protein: CASSPGLPAYEQYF.